These 9 T cell receptor beta chains originate from one sample sequenced in a study of T cell responses to AZD1222 COVID-19 vaccine. Here immunoSEQ multiplex PCR was the method, and the copy in TCRdb shows in-frame clones only, minus some. Of 150,000 to 200,000 clones in the sample, around 88% were seen once. The source was peripheral blood, collected 28 days after the second AZD1222 dose. The receptors originated from an adult who received the AZD1222 COVID-19 vaccine.

The rearrangement joins TRBV7-2 to TRBJ2-1, with 9 bases fitting TRBD1. The CDR3 is made up of 15 amino acids. Looked up from germline, CDR1 is SGHTA and CDR2 is FQGNSA. Germline trimming cut 6 bases from V and 3 bases from J; bases unmatched to any gene: 6. The CDR3 loop is CASRSAGQGYNEQFF. In nucleotides, the CDR3 is TGTGCCAGCAGATCGGCGGGACAGGGCTACAATGAGCAGTTCTTC.

The gene calls are TRBV7-8 and TRBJ2-3, with TRBD1 as a possible D gene (6 bases). The CDR3 loop spans 16 amino acids. Trimming shortened V by 5 bases and J by 0 bases, and 15 bases separated the two germline ends. CDR1 and CDR2 from the germline V gene are SGHVS and FQNEAQ. The CDR3 here is CASSLGQTQSTDTQYF. In DNA form, the CDR3 reads TGTGCCAGCAGCCTTGGACAGACCCAAAGCACAGATACGCAGTATTTT.

The chain links TRBV5-1 to TRBJ1-6; TRBD1 matches 7 bases. Germline trimming cut 0 bases from V and 0 bases from J; bases unmatched to any gene: 9. This CDR3 has 19 residues. The germline CDR1 and CDR2 sequences are SGHRS and YFSETQ. DNA for the CDR3: TGCGCCAGCAGCTTGGAAGGGGGCTTAAGAAGCTCCTATAATTCACCCCTCCACTTT. Its translation is CASSLEGGLRSSYNSPLHF.

The chain employs TRBV4-2 and TRBJ1-1; possible D gene TRBD1, 6 bases. Trimming removed 0 bases at V and 0 bases at J, with 14 bases between. Germline V CDR1 and CDR2: LGHNA, YNFKEQ. The CDR3 has 17 amino acids. CDR3 residues: CASSQDPGQGMNTEAFF. The DNA of the CDR3 is TGTGCCAGCAGCCAAGATCCGGGGCAGGGGATGAACACTGAAGCTTTCTTT.

The genes are TRBV7-6 and TRBJ1-4, with D hard to call. Germline V gene lookup returns CDR1 SGHVS and CDR2 FNYEAQ. This CDR3 comprises 16 residues. V shed 5 bases and J shed 0 bases, with 13 bases lying between them. The CDR3 DNA reads TGTGCCAGCAGCCTCCGGACTCTCGCAACTAATGAAAAACTGTTTTTT. Translation: CASSLRTLATNEKLFF.

This chain uses TRBV5-1 with TRBJ2-3, with 10 bases identical to TRBD2. The trim removed 0 bases at V and 5 bases at J, leaving 6 bases unmatched. The CDR3 sequence is 16 residues long. The germline V gene has CDR1 SGHRS and CDR2 YFSETQ. CDR3 region: CASSLAQRGGLDTQYF. CDR3 in DNA: TGCGCCAGCAGCTTGGCCCAGCGGGGGGGCTTAGATACGCAGTATTTT.

This clone was found once. One end of the junction does not line up with germline, which may come from a read error. The rearrangement uses TRBV7-7 and TRBJ2-1, with D possibly being TRBD1 (6 bases). In germline, CDR1 is SSHAT, CDR2 FNYEAQ (reference sequence). This CDR3 comprises 13 residues. The CDR3, as DNA: TGTGCTAGCAGCTCCCGTGGGGGCGGGGAGCAGTTCTTC. It encodes CASSSRGGGEQFF.

DNA of the CDR3: TGTGCCAGCAGCGACCGGTACGAGCAGTACTTC. Its protein product is CASSDRYEQYF. The chain carries TRBV11-1 and TRBJ2-7, with unresolved D. The germline V and J ends were trimmed by 5 bases and 4 bases, with 6 bases remaining between them. The V gene's germline CDR1 is SGHAT and CDR2 FQDESV (reference sequence). This CDR3 spans 11 amino acids.

The chain is built from TRBV9 and TRBJ1-6; D may be TRBD1 (5 bases). The CDR3 spans 14 residues. Germline V gives CDR1 SGDLS, CDR2 YYNGEE. Trimming shortened V by 3 bases and J by 9 bases, and 13 bases separated the two germline ends. The CDR3 sequence: CASSAREGLSPLHF. The DNA of the CDR3 is TGTGCCAGCAGCGCCAGGGAAGGCCTTTCACCCCTCCACTTT.